One and the same sample provided the 28 T cell receptor beta chains below, sequenced in a study of shared clonotypes between healthy human individuals. Profiled with immunoSEQ multiplex PCR; TCRdb holds only in-frame clones, not every one. Among about 680,000 clones, around 73% were seen once, and the ten largest hold around 2%. The specimen sequenced was memory CD4+ T cells sorted from blood. Subset meaning: CD45RA-negative fraction. The source is a woman in her 30s in good health.

This clone was picked up a small number of times. V gene TRBV2 combines with J gene TRBJ2-2; the match to TRBD2 covers 7 bases. Trimming at V came to 5 bases and at J to 2 bases, leaving 2 bases not matched to a gene. Germline lookup yields CDR1 SNHLY and CDR2 FYNNEI. The CDR3 runs to 14 residues. The CDR3 DNA reads TGTGCCAGCAGTCCTAGCGGAAACACCGGGGAGCTGTTTTTT. This translates into CASSPSGNTGELFF.

The chain employs TRBV2 and TRBJ2-5, with 8 nucleotides matching TRBD1. The CDR3 covers 16 residues. CDR1 is SNHLY, CDR2 FYNNEI, per germline. The J segment lost 1 base and the V segment lost 4 bases, leaving 8 bases of the junction unmatched. The CDR3 region is CASSATGQAFQETQYF. CDR3 in DNA: TGTGCCAGCAGTGCAACGGGACAGGCCTTCCAAGAGACCCAGTACTTC.

The genes are TRBV28 and TRBJ2-1; 8 bases align to TRBD2. V was clipped by 6 bases and J by 8 bases; unmatched bases: 3. Germline CDR1 reads MDHEN; CDR2 reads SYDVKM. The CDR3 sequence is 12 residues long. CDR3 nucleotide sequence: TGTGCCAGCAGGGGACTAGTATATGAGCAGTTCTTC. Its translation: CASRGLVYEQFF.

The chain recombines TRBV25-1 with TRBJ2-4; D not resolved. CDR3 length equals 16 residues. Germline V lookup: CDR1 MGHDK, CDR2 SYGVNS. V lost 3 bases and J 0 bases, leaving 12 bases between the germline ends. The CDR3 spells CASSDQADLAKNIQYF. For the CDR3, the DNA is TGTGCCAGCAGTGACCAAGCAGACCTAGCCAAAAACATTCAGTACTTC.

The chain couples TRBV5-4 to TRBJ2-1; 7 bases are shared with TRBD2. This CDR3 is built from 15 residues. Trimming removed 4 bases from V and 10 bases from J; junction bases left unmatched: 14. CDR1 and CDR2 (germline): SGHNT, YYREEE (reference sequence). This CDR3 reads CASSRRLTSFGEQFF. The CDR3 bases are TGTGCCAGCAGCCGACGGTTGACTAGCTTTGGCGAGCAGTTCTTC.

The chain combines TRBV2 with TRBJ2-2; D is ambiguous. Germline V CDR1 and CDR2: SNHLY, FYNNEI. The CDR3 is 14 amino acids. V was trimmed by 1 base and J by 6 bases, leaving 9 bases between them. DNA of the CDR3: TGTGCCAGCAGTGAAGTGCAAGCCCCCGGGGAGCTGTTTTTT. This encodes CASSEVQAPGELFF.

V gene TRBV6-6 combines with J gene TRBJ2-5; no firm D call. The DNA end is more similar to TRBJ2-7, so the J call may be wrong. The CDR3 sequence is 11 residues long. Germline CDR1 is MNHNY and CDR2 is SVGAGI (reference sequence). CDR3 amino acids: CASRLLNEQYF. CDR3 nucleotides: TGTGCCAGCAGGTTACTAAACGAGCAGTACTTC.

To note about this clone: A much larger clone differs by one base, so this may be a read error. The same CDR3 can be traced to other DNA sequences in this sample. This rearrangement joins TRBV4-2 to TRBJ2-3; D not certain. The V gene's germline CDR1 is LGHNA and CDR2 YNFKEQ. There are 14 residues in the CDR3. V dropped 1 base and J dropped 0 bases, with 5 bases sitting between them. The CDR3, as DNA: TGTGCCAGCAGCCAAGGTACGAGCACAGATACGCAGTATTTT. Translated: CASSQGTSTDTQYF.

V usage is TRBV4-1 and J usage is TRBJ2-1; D gene uncertain. V was shortened by 4 bases and J by 8 bases, with 15 bases between the two germline ends. The V gene's germline CDR1 is MGHRA and CDR2 YSYEKL. The CDR3 is 14 residues long. The CDR3 reads CASSPPDRWDEQFF. Here the CDR3 DNA reads TGCGCCAGCAGCCCCCCGGACCGTTGGGATGAGCAGTTCTTC.

The chain employs TRBV5-4 and TRBJ2-1, with D perhaps matching TRBD1 (5 bases). CDR3 length: 15 residues. Trimming took 5 bases from V and 6 from J, leaving 18 bases between them. Germline V lookup: CDR1 SGHNT, CDR2 YYREEE (reference sequence). The CDR3 DNA follows: TGTGCCAGCAGTTTAGAGCTAGGGGAATTCAATGAGCAGTTCTTC. Residues: CASSLELGEFNEQFF.

This chain links TRBV6-1 with TRBJ2-7; D is unclear. The V gene's germline CDR1 is MNHNS and CDR2 SASEGT. The CDR3 has 13 amino acids. V gave up 6 bases and J gave up 6 bases, with 15 bases separating them. The CDR3 bases are TGTGCCAGCAGCTTCGAGGTAGGATCCGAGCAGTACTTC. This encodes CASSFEVGSEQYF.

This chain connects TRBV28 to TRBJ2-7, with unresolved D. Germline CDR1 is MDHEN and CDR2 is SYDVKM. With 6 bases removed from V and 3 bases from J, the gap between germline ends came to 9 bases. The length of the CDR3 is 12 residues. Written as DNA, the CDR3 is TGTGCCAGCAGGCCGGTCGGCTACGAGCAGTACTTC. Protein sequence: CASRPVGYEQYF.

This clone was seen many times. The chain recombines TRBV27 with TRBJ1-1; no firm D call. This CDR3 is built from 13 residues. Germline CDR1 and CDR2: MNHEY and SMNVEV (reference sequence). Trimming cost V 2 bases and J 6 bases, with 10 bases left between them. The CDR3 DNA reads TGTGCCAGCAGTTTAGTATGGAAGTCTGAAGCTTTCTTT. Residues: CASSLVWKSEAFF.

This clone came up many times. The J gene is TRBJ2-1, the V gene TRBV2; D gene ambiguous. The CDR3 has 14 amino acids. Trimming shortened V by 5 bases and J by 4 bases, and 12 bases separated the two germline ends. CDR1 is SNHLY and CDR2 is FYNNEI in the germline V gene. For the CDR3, the DNA is TGTGCCAGCAGTCCCCTGGTGGCGTACAATGAGCAGTTCTTC. It is translated as CASSPLVAYNEQFF.

The V and J genes are TRBV27 and TRBJ1-2; D gene unclear. Germline V gene sequence: CDR1 MNHEY, CDR2 SMNVEV (reference sequence). Trimming pared 2 bases from V and 4 bases from J, leaving 11 bases between. The CDR3 length is 14 residues. CDR3 coding DNA: TGTGCCAGCAGTTTAGGTTACGGGTTCTATGGCTACACCTTC. It translates to CASSLGYGFYGYTF.

The chain recombines TRBV28 with TRBJ1-5; a possible D gene is TRBD1 (5 bases). Looked up from germline, CDR1 is MDHEN and CDR2 is SYDVKM. CDR3 length: 15 amino acids. V was cut by 6 bases and J by 0 bases, with 12 bases left in between. The CDR3 DNA reads TGTGCCAGCAGCCGGGACTTTGATAGCAATCAGCCCCAGCATTTT. Translated: CASSRDFDSNQPQHF.

Only a few counts were recorded for this clone. The chain joins TRBV19 to TRBJ1-2; 7 positions agree with TRBD1. This CDR3 has 13 residues. Looked up from germline, CDR1 is LNHDA and CDR2 is SQIVND (reference sequence). With V trimmed by 9 bases and J by 2 bases, 6 bases remained unmatched. The CDR3 DNA sequence: TGTGCCAGCACTACAGGGGTCAACTATGGCTACACCTTC. Its translation is CASTTGVNYGYTF.

This chain uses TRBV19 with TRBJ1-1; D might be TRBD1 (6 bases). The CDR3 is 14 residues long. The germline V gene encodes CDR1 LNHDA and CDR2 SQIVND (reference sequence). The V gene lost 9 bases and the J gene lost 2 bases, with 16 bases spanning the gap. The CDR3: CASRVGDINTEAFF. In DNA form, the CDR3 reads TGTGCCAGCAGAGTGGGGGACATAAACACTGAAGCTTTCTTT.

The rearrangement joins TRBV28 to TRBJ2-3, with TRBD1 identical over 7 bases. Germline assignment: CDR1 MDHEN and CDR2 SYDVKM. V was pared by 4 bases and J by 2 bases, with 6 bases of the junction left unmatched. The CDR3 has 15 residues. The CDR3 is CASSSRGQNTDTQYF. CDR3 nucleotide sequence: TGTGCCAGCAGTTCTCGGGGACAGAACACAGATACGCAGTATTTT.

The V call is TRBV5-1, the J call TRBJ2-2; D is unclear. There are 13 residues in the CDR3. In germline, CDR1 is SGHRS, CDR2 YFSETQ. V dropped 7 bases and J dropped 6 bases, with 13 bases sitting between them. In nucleotides, the CDR3 is TGCGCCAGCGCACCTCAGGTTTCCGGGGAGCTGTTTTTT. Encoded protein: CASAPQVSGELFF.

The chain has TRBV6-5 and TRBJ2-7; a weak D match, TRBD1 (7 bases). Trimming removed 6 bases from V and 3 bases from J, with 15 bases in between. Looked up from germline, CDR1 is MNHEY and CDR2 is SVGAGI. CDR3 length: 14 residues. The DNA for the CDR3 is TGTGCCAGCAGGGGGGGACAGCTCAGCTACGAGCAGTACTTC. It yields the protein CASRGGQLSYEQYF.

With regard to this clone: At one boundary the junction diverges from the germline segment, which might be a read error. V gene TRBV7-9 combines with J gene TRBJ2-1; 8 bases are shared with TRBD1. The CDR3 sequence is 13 residues long. The germline gives CDR1 SEHNR, CDR2 FQNEAQ (reference sequence). CDR3 nucleotide sequence: TGTGCCGGCAGGGGGCTAGCGTACGATGAGCAGTTCTTC. Translation gives CAGRGLAYDEQFF.

This clone is a singleton in its sample. This sample includes further DNA sequences coding for the same CDR3. The chain carries TRBV4-2 and TRBJ2-1; 11 positions match TRBD2. After removal of 6 bases from V and 4 bases from J, the junction contained 5 bases not matched to a gene. Per germline, CDR1 LGHNA and CDR2 YNFKEQ. The CDR3 has 15 residues. CDR3 coding DNA: TGTGCCAGCAGTCCTACTAGCGGGAGTTACAATGAGCAGTTCTTC. Its translation is CASSPTSGSYNEQFF.

V usage is TRBV6-1 and J usage is TRBJ1-6; 10 bases are shared with TRBD1. This CDR3 is 15 amino acids long. Looked up from germline, CDR1 is MNHNS and CDR2 is SASEGT. Trimming took 5 bases from V and 8 from J; bases not matched to a gene: 6. The CDR3 loop is CASSQTGTGDSPLHF. In nucleotides, the CDR3 is TGTGCCAGCAGTCAAACCGGGACAGGGGATTCACCCCTCCACTTT.

This clone was seen more than once but under ten times. The chain joins TRBV28 to TRBJ1-2; D uncertain. This CDR3 spans 12 amino acids. V lost 7 bases and J lost 4, with 10 bases in between. Germline V lookup: CDR1 MDHEN, CDR2 SYDVKM. CDR3 loop: CASKNKGYGYTF. For the CDR3, the DNA is TGTGCCAGCAAAAACAAAGGCTATGGCTACACCTTC.

On this clone itself: This CDR3 is also generated by other DNA sequences in the sample. This chain connects TRBV18 to TRBJ2-7; no definite D call. The CDR3 contains 11 residues. Trimming cost V 2 bases and J 3 bases, with 2 bases left between them. Germline lookup yields CDR1 KGHSH and CDR2 LQKENI. CDR3 sequence reads: CASSPDYEQYF. CDR3 nucleotides: TGTGCCAGCTCACCAGACTACGAGCAGTACTTC.

The CDR3 is CASSIGAGRGYSNQPQHF. The CDR3 DNA follows: TGTGCCAGTAGTATCGGGGCGGGGCGAGGGTATAGCAATCAGCCCCAGCATTTT. The rearrangement joins TRBV19 to TRBJ1-5; TRBD1 is a possible D gene (5 bases). Looked up from germline, CDR1 is LNHDA and CDR2 is SQIVND (reference sequence). The germline V and J ends were trimmed by 3 bases and 0 bases, with 18 bases remaining between them. The length of the CDR3 is 18 residues.

This sequence joins TRBV11-2 and TRBJ2-1; D ambiguous. The CDR3 consists of 13 residues. The germline V gene encodes CDR1 SGHAT and CDR2 FQNNGV. Trimming pared 2 bases from V and 3 bases from J, leaving 5 bases between. In nucleotides, the CDR3 is TGTGCCAGCAGCTTAAGCATCTACAATGAGCAGTTCTTC. It translates to CASSLSIYNEQFF. Variable domain in full (rest from reference TRBV11-2 and TRBJ2-1): EAGVAQSPRYKIIEKRQSVAFWCNPISGHATLYWYQQILGQGPKLLIQFQNNGVVDDSQLPKDRFSAERLKGVDSTLKIQPAKLEDSAVYLCASSLSIYNEQFFGPGTRLTVL.